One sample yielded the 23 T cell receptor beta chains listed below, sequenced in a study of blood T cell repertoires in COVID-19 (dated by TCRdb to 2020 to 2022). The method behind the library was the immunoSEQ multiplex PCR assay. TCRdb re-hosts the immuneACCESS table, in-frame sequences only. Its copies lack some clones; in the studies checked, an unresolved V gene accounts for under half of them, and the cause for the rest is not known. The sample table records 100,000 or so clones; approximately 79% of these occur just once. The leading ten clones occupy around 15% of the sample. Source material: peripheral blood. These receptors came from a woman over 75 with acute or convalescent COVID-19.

Here the CDR3 reads CASSWTTGELFF. DNA of the CDR3: TGTGCCAGCAGTTGGACAACCGGGGAGCTGTTTTTT. The chain combines TRBV12-3 or TRBV12-4 with TRBJ2-2; D is perhaps TRBD1 (5 bases). The CDR3 runs to 12 residues. V lost 4 bases and J lost 5, with 5 bases in between.

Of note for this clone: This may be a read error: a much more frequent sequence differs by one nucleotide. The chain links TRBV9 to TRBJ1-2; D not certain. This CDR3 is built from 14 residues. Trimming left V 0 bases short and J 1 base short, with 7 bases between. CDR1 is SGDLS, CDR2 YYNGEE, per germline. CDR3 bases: TGTGCCAGCAGCGTAGGCAGGAATAACTATGGCTACACCTTC. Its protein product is CASSVGRNNYGYTF.

This CDR3 reads CASSLERPGDTQYF. In nucleotides, the CDR3 is TGCGCCAGCAGCTTGGAGCGGCCGGGGGATACGCAGTATTTT. The chain combines TRBV5-1 with TRBJ2-3; D may be TRBD2 (5 bases). Germline loops: CDR1 SGHRS, CDR2 YFSETQ. This CDR3 is 14 amino acids long. V was pared by 0 bases and J by 6 bases, with 11 bases between.

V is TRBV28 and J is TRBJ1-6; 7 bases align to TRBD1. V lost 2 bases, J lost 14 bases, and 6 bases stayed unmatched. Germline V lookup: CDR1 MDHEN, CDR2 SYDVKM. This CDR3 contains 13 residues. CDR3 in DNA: TGTGCCAGCAGTTTAGGGGACAGCCCCACCCTCCACTTT. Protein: CASSLGDSPTLHF.

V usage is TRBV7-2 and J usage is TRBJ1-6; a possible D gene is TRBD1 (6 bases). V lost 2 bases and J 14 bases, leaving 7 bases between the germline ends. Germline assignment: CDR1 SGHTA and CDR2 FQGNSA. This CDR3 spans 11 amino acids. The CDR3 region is CASSLTGSLHF. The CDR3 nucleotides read TGTGCCAGCAGCTTAACAGGGTCCCTCCACTTT.

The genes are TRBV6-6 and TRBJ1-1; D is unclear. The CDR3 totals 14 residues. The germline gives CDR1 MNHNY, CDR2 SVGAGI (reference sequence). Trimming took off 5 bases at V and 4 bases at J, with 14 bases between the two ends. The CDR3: CASSIPGGSTEAFF. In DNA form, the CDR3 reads TGTGCCAGCAGTATACCGGGTGGGAGCACTGAAGCTTTCTTT.

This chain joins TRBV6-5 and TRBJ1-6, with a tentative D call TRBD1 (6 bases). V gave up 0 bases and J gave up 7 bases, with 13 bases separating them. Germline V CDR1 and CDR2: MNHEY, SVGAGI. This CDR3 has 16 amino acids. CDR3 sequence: CASSYSIWQGNSPLHF. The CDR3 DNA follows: TGTGCCAGCAGTTACTCGATCTGGCAGGGGAATTCACCCCTCCACTTT.

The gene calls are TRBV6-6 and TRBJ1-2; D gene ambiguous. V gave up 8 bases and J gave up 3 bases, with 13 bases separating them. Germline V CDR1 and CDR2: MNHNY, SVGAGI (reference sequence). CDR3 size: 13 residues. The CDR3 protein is CASATPSDYGYTF. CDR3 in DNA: TGTGCCAGCGCGACCCCCAGCGACTATGGCTACACCTTC.

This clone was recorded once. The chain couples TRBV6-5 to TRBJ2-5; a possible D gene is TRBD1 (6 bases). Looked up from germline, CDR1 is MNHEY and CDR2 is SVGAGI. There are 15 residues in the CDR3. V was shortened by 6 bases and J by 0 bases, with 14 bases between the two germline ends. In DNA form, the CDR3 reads TGTGCCAGCAGCAACTGGACAGAGTACCAAGAGACCCAGTACTTC. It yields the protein CASSNWTEYQETQYF.

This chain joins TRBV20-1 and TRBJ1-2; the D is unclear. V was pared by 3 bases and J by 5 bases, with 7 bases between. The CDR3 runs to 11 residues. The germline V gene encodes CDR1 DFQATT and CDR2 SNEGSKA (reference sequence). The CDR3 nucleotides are TGCAGTGCTAGGACTGAATATGGCTACACCTTC. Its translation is CSARTEYGYTF.

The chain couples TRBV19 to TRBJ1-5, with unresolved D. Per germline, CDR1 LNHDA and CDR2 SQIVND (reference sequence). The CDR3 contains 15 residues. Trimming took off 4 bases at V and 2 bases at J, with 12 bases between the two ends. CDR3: CASSRLPVGNQPQHF. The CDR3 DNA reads TGTGCCAGTAGTAGATTGCCTGTAGGCAATCAGCCCCAGCATTTT.

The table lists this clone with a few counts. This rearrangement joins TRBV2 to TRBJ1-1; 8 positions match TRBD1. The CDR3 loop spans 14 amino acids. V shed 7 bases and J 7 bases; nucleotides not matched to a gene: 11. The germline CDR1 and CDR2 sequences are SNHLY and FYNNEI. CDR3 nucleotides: TGTGCCAGCACCTTCCGGGACAGGTCTGATGAAGCTTTCTTT. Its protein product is CASTFRDRSDEAFF.

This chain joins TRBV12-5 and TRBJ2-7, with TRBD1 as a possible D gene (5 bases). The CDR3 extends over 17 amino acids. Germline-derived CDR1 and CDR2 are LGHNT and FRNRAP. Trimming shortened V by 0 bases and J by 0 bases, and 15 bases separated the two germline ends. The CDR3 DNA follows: TGTGCTAGTGGTTTGGTAAGGGCAGGGCTGTACTCCTACGAGCAGTACTTC. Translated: CASGLVRAGLYSYEQYF.

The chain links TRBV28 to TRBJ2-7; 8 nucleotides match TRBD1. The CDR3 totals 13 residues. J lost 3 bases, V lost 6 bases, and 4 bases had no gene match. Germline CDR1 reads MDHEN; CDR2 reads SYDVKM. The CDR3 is CASSPGTGYEQYF. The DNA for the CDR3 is TGTGCCAGCAGCCCCGGGACAGGCTACGAGCAGTACTTC.

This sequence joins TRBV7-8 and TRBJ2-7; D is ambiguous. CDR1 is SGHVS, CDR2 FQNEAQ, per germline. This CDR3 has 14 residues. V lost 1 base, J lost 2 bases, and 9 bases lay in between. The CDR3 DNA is TGTGCCAGCAGCTTAGTTGTCAGGACCTACGAGCAGTACTTC. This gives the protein CASSLVVRTYEQYF.

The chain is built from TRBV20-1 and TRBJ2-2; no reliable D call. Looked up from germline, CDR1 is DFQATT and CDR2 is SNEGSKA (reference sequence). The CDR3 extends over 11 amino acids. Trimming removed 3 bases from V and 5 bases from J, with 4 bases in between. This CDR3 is CSASSTGELFF. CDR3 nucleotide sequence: TGCAGTGCTAGCAGTACCGGGGAGCTGTTTTTT.

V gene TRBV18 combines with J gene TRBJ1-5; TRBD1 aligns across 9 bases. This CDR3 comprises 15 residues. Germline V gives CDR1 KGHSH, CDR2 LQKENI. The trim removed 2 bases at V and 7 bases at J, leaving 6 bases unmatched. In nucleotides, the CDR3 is TGTGCCAGCTCACCAACGACAGGGGGGGAACAGCCCCAGCATTTT. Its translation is CASSPTTGGEQPQHF.

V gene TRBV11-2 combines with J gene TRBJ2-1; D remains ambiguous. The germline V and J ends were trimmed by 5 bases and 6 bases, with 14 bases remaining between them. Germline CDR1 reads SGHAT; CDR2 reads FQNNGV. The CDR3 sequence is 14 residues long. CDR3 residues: CASSGDYASNEQFF. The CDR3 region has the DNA TGTGCCAGCAGCGGAGATTACGCCTCCAATGAGCAGTTCTTC. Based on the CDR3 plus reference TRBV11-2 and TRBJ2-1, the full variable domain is EAGVAQSPRYKIIEKRQSVAFWCNPISGHATLYWYQQILGQGPKLLIQFQNNGVVDDSQLPKDRFSAERLKGVDSTLKIQPAKLEDSAVYLCASSGDYASNEQFFGPGTRLTVL.

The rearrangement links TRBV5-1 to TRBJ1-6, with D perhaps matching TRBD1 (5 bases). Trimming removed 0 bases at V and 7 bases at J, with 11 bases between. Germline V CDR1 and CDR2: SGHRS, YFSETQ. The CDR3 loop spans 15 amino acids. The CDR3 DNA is TGCGCCAGCAGCTTGGAGCAGGGTGGGAATTCACCCCTCCACTTT. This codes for CASSLEQGGNSPLHF.

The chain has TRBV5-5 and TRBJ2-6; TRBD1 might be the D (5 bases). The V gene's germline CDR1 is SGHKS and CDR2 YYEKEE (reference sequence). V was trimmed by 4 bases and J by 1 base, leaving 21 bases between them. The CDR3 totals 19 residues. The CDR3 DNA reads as TGTGCCAGCAGCCGGCCCCTGGCAGGGTTGGGATCTGGGGCCAACGTCCTGACTTTC. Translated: CASSRPLAGLGSGANVLTF.

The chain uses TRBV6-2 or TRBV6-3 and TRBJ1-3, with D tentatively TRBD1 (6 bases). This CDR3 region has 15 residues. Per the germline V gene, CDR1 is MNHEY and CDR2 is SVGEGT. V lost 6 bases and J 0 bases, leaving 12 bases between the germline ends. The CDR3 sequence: CASSWGHLSGNTIYF. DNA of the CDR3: TGTGCCAGCAGCTGGGGACACCTCTCTGGAAACACCATATATTTT.

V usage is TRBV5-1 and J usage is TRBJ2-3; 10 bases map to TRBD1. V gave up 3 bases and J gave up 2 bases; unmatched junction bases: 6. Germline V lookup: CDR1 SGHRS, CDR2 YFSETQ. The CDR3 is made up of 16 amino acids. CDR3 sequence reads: CASSSRQGAVTDTQYF. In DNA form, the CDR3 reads TGCGCCAGCAGCTCCAGACAGGGGGCTGTCACAGATACGCAGTATTTT. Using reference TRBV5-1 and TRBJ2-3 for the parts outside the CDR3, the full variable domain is KAGVTQTPRYLIKTRGQQVTLSCSPISGHRSVSWYQQTPGQGLQFLFEYFSETQRNKGNFPGRFSGRQFSNSRSEMNVSTLELGDSALYLCASSSRQGAVTDTQYFGPGTRLTVL.

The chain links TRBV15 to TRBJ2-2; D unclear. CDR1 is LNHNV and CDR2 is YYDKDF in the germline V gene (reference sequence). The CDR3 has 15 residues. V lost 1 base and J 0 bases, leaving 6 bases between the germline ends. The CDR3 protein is CATSRGLANTGELFF. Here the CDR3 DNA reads TGTGCCACCAGCAGAGGGTTAGCGAACACCGGGGAGCTGTTTTTT. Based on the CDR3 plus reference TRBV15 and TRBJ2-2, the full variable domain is DAMVIQNPRYQVTQFGKPVTLSCSQTLNHNVMYWYQQKSSQAPKLLFHYYDKDFNNEADTPDNFQSRRPNTSFCFLDIRSPGLGDTAMYLCATSRGLANTGELFFGEGSRLTVL.